Presented here are 26 T cell receptor beta chains from one specimen sequenced in a study of T cell responses to AZD1222 COVID-19 vaccine. Profiled with immunoSEQ multiplex PCR; TCRdb holds only in-frame clones, not every one. Among around 170,000 clones listed, 90% were seen once. The sequencing used peripheral blood, collected on day 0 of AZD1222 vaccination. Receptor source: an adult in good health.

This rearrangement joins TRBV30 to TRBJ1-1; D is unresolved. CDR3 size: 14 residues. CDR1 GTSNPN and CDR2 SVGIG come from the germline V gene (reference sequence). Trimming removed 3 bases at V and 3 bases at J, with 14 bases between. The CDR3 DNA reads as TGTGCCTGGAGGGTACACCTTACGGACACTGAAGCTTTCTTT. As protein: CAWRVHLTDTEAFF. The full variable domain, with the rest looked up from reference TRBV30 and TRBJ1-1, is SQTIHQWPATLVQPVGSPLSLECTVEGTSNPNLYWYRQAAGRGLQLLFYSVGIGQISSEVPQNLSASRPQDRQFILSSKKLLLSDSGFYLCAWRVHLTDTEAFFGQGTRLTVV.

This sequence joins TRBV5-1 and TRBJ1-2; unclear D gene. Trimming shortened V by 0 bases and J by 4 bases, and 4 bases separated the two germline ends. Germline V gives CDR1 SGHRS, CDR2 YFSETQ. The length of the CDR3 is 12 residues. Here the CDR3 reads CASSLDSYGYTF. The CDR3 DNA is TGCGCCAGCAGCTTGGACAGCTATGGCTACACCTTC.

This clone was seen once. This sequence joins TRBV28 and TRBJ1-2; 7 nucleotides agree with TRBD1. V shed 7 bases, J shed 1 base, and the junction held 12 bases outside the gene matches. Germline V gives CDR1 MDHEN, CDR2 SYDVKM. CDR3 length: 16 residues. The CDR3 DNA reads TGTGCCAGCACCCTAGGGTGGGGGACAGTTAACTATGGCTACACCTTC. It specifies CASTLGWGTVNYGYTF.

The table lists this clone with a few counts. This chain links TRBV5-1 with TRBJ1-2; TRBD1 matches 10 bases. This CDR3 comprises 14 residues. Germline V gives CDR1 SGHRS, CDR2 YFSETQ. V shed 4 bases and J 7 bases; nucleotides not matched to a gene: 7. CDR3 sequence reads: CASSPDRGLGGYTF. In nucleotides, the CDR3 is TGCGCCAGCAGCCCCGACAGGGGGCTAGGTGGCTACACCTTC. Drawing the rest from reference TRBV5-1 and TRBJ1-2, the complete variable domain is KAGVTQTPRYLIKTRGQQVTLSCSPISGHRSVSWYQQTPGQGLQFLFEYFSETQRNKGNFPGRFSGRQFSNSRSEMNVSTLELGDSALYLCASSPDRGLGGYTFGSGTRLTVV.

The chain uses TRBV30 and TRBJ1-1, with a weak D call TRBD1 (5 bases). CDR1 GTSNPN and CDR2 SVGIG come from the germline V gene (reference sequence). The CDR3 is 15 amino acids. V gave up 4 bases and J gave up 1 base, with 16 bases separating them. The CDR3 DNA sequence: TGTGCCTGGACCCTCGGGGGGGGAGCGAACACTGAAGCTTTCTTT. Translated: CAWTLGGGANTEAFF.

This sequence joins TRBV6-5 and TRBJ1-1; D ambiguous. The V and J ends lost 4 bases and 2 bases respectively, with 8 bases between them. This CDR3 comprises 13 residues. In germline, CDR1 is MNHEY, CDR2 SVGAGI. The CDR3 DNA reads TGTGCCAGCAGTTGGAACGGAAACACTGAAGCTTTCTTT. It is translated as CASSWNGNTEAFF.

This chain joins TRBV19 and TRBJ2-5; TRBD1 or TRBD2 may be the D gene (5 bases each). This CDR3 spans 14 amino acids. Trimming shortened V by 6 bases and J by 2 bases, and 13 bases separated the two germline ends. CDR1 and CDR2 from the germline V gene are LNHDA and SQIVND (reference sequence). CDR3 bases: TGTGCCAGTAGCCCGGGGACCCTACAAGAGACCCAGTACTTC. This codes for CASSPGTLQETQYF.

The chain carries TRBV7-3 and TRBJ2-5; 11 bases are a match to TRBD1. Germline CDR1 and CDR2: SGHTA and FQGTGA. J was trimmed by 4 bases and V by 5 bases; bases with no gene match: 9. This CDR3 is built from 16 residues. The DNA for the CDR3 is TGTGCCAGCAGCGACTACTCGGGACAGGGGGGAGAGACCCAGTACTTC. Amino acids: CASSDYSGQGGETQYF.

The chain joins TRBV6-5 to TRBJ1-6; no firm D call. Trimming cost V 4 bases and J 5 bases, with 12 bases left between them. The length of the CDR3 is 15 residues. Germline CDR1 and CDR2: MNHEY and SVGAGI. CDR3 DNA sequence: TGTGCCAGCAGTTTGGTAAGGGCGAATAATTCACCCCTCCACTTT. Encoded protein: CASSLVRANNSPLHF.

V usage is TRBV28 and J usage is TRBJ2-5; no definite D call. The ends were cut back, 7 bases at V and 2 bases at J, with 5 bases in the middle. This CDR3 spans 11 amino acids. Germline V gives CDR1 MDHEN, CDR2 SYDVKM. The CDR3 DNA is TGTGCCAGCACAGAACAAGAGACCCAGTACTTC. Translated: CASTEQETQYF.

The gene calls are TRBV3-1 (or the pseudogene TRBV3-2) and TRBJ1-5; D is unclear. The CDR3 totals 14 residues. CDR1 and CDR2 from the germline V gene are LGHDT and YNNKEL (reference sequence). V was pared by 4 bases and J by 4 bases, with 11 bases between. The CDR3 nucleotides read TGTGCCAGCAGCCCCCTTACAGCTAATCAGCCCCAGCATTTT. Amino acid sequence: CASSPLTANQPQHF.

This chain joins TRBV7-2 and TRBJ1-5, with TRBD1 as a possible D gene (6 bases). The V gene's germline CDR1 is SGHTA and CDR2 FQGNSA. The V end lost 5 bases, the J end lost 2 bases, and 13 bases lay between the germline ends. The CDR3 covers 15 residues. CDR3 protein: CASSQTGSRNQPQHF. The CDR3 DNA reads as TGTGCCAGCAGCCAGACAGGTTCGCGCAATCAGCCCCAGCATTTT.

This chain joins TRBV11-2 and TRBJ1-1; D is ambiguous. This CDR3 contains 13 residues. V lost 5 bases and J lost 1, with 8 bases in between. The germline CDR1 and CDR2 sequences are SGHAT and FQNNGV. CDR3 protein: CASSLGSNTEAFF. Written as DNA, the CDR3 is TGTGCCAGCAGCCTCGGGTCGAACACTGAAGCTTTCTTT.

This chain joins TRBV27 and TRBJ1-1; D is undetermined. The CDR3 totals 13 residues. Germline V CDR1 and CDR2: MNHEY, SMNVEV (reference sequence). Trimming cost V 3 bases and J 1 base, with 6 bases left between them. The CDR3 here is CASSFSGNTEAFF. The CDR3 DNA reads TGTGCCAGCAGTTTCTCAGGGAACACTGAAGCTTTCTTT.

This clone was counted a few times. The rearrangement joins TRBV4-1 to TRBJ1-1; D is unclear. This CDR3 is built from 14 residues. Germline CDR1 is MGHRA and CDR2 is YSYEKL. V lost 10 bases and J lost 0, with 15 bases in between. The CDR3 loop is CATSNEIMNTEAFF. The CDR3, as DNA: TGCGCCACCAGTAACGAGATCATGAACACTGAAGCTTTCTTT.

The CDR3 spells CASSLAPYEQYF. In DNA form, the CDR3 reads TGTGCCAGCAGTTTAGCTCCCTACGAGCAGTACTTC. The V and J genes are TRBV28 and TRBJ2-7; D uncertain. V was clipped by 2 bases and J by 2 bases, with 4 bases between them. From germline, CDR1 is MDHEN and CDR2 SYDVKM. The CDR3 contains 12 residues. Complete variable domain (other parts from reference TRBV28 and TRBJ2-7): DVKVTQSSRYLVKRTGEKVFLECVQDMDHENMFWYRQDPGLGLRLIYFSYDVKMKEKGDIPEGYSVSREKKERFSLILESASTNQTSMYLCASSLAPYEQYFGPGTRLTVT.

The genes are TRBV5-1 and TRBJ1-2, with 9 bases matching TRBD1. Germline V gives CDR1 SGHRS, CDR2 YFSETQ. V dropped 4 bases and J dropped 8; count of bases not matched to a gene: 9. The CDR3 extends over 14 amino acids. CDR3 sequence (DNA): TGCGCCAGCAGCCTACCACAGGGGGCGTTAGGCTACACCTTC. Protein product: CASSLPQGALGYTF. Variable domain in full (rest from reference TRBV5-1 and TRBJ1-2): KAGVTQTPRYLIKTRGQQVTLSCSPISGHRSVSWYQQTPGQGLQFLFEYFSETQRNKGNFPGRFSGRQFSNSRSEMNVSTLELGDSALYLCASSLPQGALGYTFGSGTRLTVV.

V is TRBV7-8 and J is TRBJ1-5; TRBD1 aligns across 9 bases. The length of the CDR3 is 15 residues. Germline loops: CDR1 SGHVS, CDR2 FQNEAQ. Germline trimming cut 5 bases from V and 5 bases from J; bases unmatched to any gene: 7. CDR3 in amino acids: CASSAHRDRDQPQHF. DNA of the CDR3: TGTGCCAGCAGCGCACACCGGGACAGGGATCAGCCCCAGCATTTT.

The CDR3 protein is CASSVEMVKPQHF. The CDR3 DNA reads as TGTGCCAGCAGCGTTGAAATGGTGAAGCCCCAGCATTTT. V and J are TRBV7-8 and TRBJ1-5, with unresolved D. V dropped 5 bases and J dropped 8 bases, with 13 bases sitting between them. Germline loops: CDR1 SGHVS, CDR2 FQNEAQ. This CDR3 region has 13 residues. The complete variable domain, with remaining parts taken from reference TRBV7-8 and TRBJ1-5, reads GAGVSQSPRYKVAKRGQDVALRCDPISGHVSLFWYQQALGQGPEFLTYFQNEAQLDKSGLPSDRFFAERPEGSVSTLKIQRTQQEDSAVYLCASSVEMVKPQHFGDGTRLSIL.

This chain joins TRBV9 and TRBJ2-2; TRBD1 aligns across 8 bases. Germline V gene sequence: CDR1 SGDLS, CDR2 YYNGEE. The CDR3 is 15 amino acids. Trimming took 0 bases from V and 6 from J; bases not matched to a gene: 4. CDR3 nucleotide sequence: TGTGCCAGCAGCGTAGTAGCCAGGGGGCCCGGGGAGCTGTTTTTT. As protein: CASSVVARGPGELFF.

This sequence joins TRBV28 and TRBJ1-5, with a possible D match to TRBD1 (6 bases). The germline V gene encodes CDR1 MDHEN and CDR2 SYDVKM. Trimming removed 9 bases at V and 7 bases at J, with 13 bases between. The CDR3 is made up of 12 amino acids. CDR3 sequence: CASTGGGQPQHF. In DNA, the CDR3 is TGTGCCAGTACGGGAGGGGGACAGCCCCAGCATTTT. The variable domain in full, with the rest retrieved from reference TRBV28 and TRBJ1-5, is DVKVTQSSRYLVKRTGEKVFLECVQDMDHENMFWYRQDPGLGLRLIYFSYDVKMKEKGDIPEGYSVSREKKERFSLILESASTNQTSMYLCASTGGGQPQHFGDGTRLSIL.

The J gene is TRBJ2-7, the V gene TRBV4-1; TRBD2 might be the D (5 bases). With 0 bases removed from V and 5 bases from J, the gap between germline ends came to 14 bases. The CDR3 is 15 amino acids. Germline lookup yields CDR1 MGHRA and CDR2 YSYEKL. The CDR3 loop is CASSQDNRAGDEQYF. The CDR3 region has the DNA TGCGCCAGCAGCCAAGATAATCGGGCGGGCGACGAGCAGTACTTC.

This sequence joins TRBV29-1 and TRBJ2-5; maybe TRBD2 (6 bases). The CDR3 runs to 11 residues. Germline V gene lookup returns CDR1 SQVTM and CDR2 ANQGSEA. The V gene lost 3 bases and the J gene lost 5 bases, with 7 bases spanning the gap. CDR3 loop: CSVDAGETQYF. The CDR3 bases are TGCAGCGTTGATGCGGGGGAGACCCAGTACTTC.

The chain has TRBV5-1 and TRBJ1-2; D is unclear. Trimming removed 4 bases from V and 4 bases from J, with 17 bases in between. This CDR3 comprises 15 residues. Germline V CDR1 and CDR2: SGHRS, YFSETQ. DNA of the CDR3: TGCGCCAGCAGCCCCATATCCGGGTCTGGCTATGGCTACACCTTC. Its protein product is CASSPISGSGYGYTF.

V gene TRBV19 combines with J gene TRBJ2-7; the match to TRBD1 covers 7 bases. The V gene's germline CDR1 is LNHDA and CDR2 SQIVND (reference sequence). The length of the CDR3 is 13 residues. With 8 bases clipped from V and 2 bases from J, the junction kept 6 bases outside the gene matches. The CDR3 DNA reads as TGTGCCAGTTCTCAGGGACAGACCTACGAGCAGTACTTC. It specifies CASSQGQTYEQYF.

In DNA, the CDR3 is TGTGCCAGCAGCCGAACAGGGATAGACTATGGCTACACCTTC. Translated, it gives CASSRTGIDYGYTF. The V gene is TRBV7-8, the J gene TRBJ1-2; possibly TRBD1 for D (6 bases). Germline V gene sequence: CDR1 SGHVS, CDR2 FQNEAQ. The CDR3 sequence is 14 residues long. V was clipped by 5 bases and J by 3 bases, with 13 bases between them.